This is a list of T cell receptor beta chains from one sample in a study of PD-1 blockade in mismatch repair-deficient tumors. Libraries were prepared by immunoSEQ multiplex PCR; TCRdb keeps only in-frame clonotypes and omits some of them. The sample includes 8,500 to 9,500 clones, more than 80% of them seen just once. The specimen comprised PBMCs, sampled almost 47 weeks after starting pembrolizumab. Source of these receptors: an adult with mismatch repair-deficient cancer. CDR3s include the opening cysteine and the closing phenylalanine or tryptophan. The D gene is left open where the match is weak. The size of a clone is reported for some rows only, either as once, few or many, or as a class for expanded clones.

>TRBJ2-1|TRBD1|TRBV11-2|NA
TGTGCCAGCAGTACCGGGACAGCTTCCTACAATGAGCAGTTCTTC
CASSTGTASYNEQFF
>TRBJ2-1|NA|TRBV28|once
TGTGCCAGCAGTTTACCCTTCAATGAGCAGTTCTTC
CASSLPFNEQFF
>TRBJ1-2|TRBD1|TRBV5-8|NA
TGTGCCAGCAGTCCGGACAGGGGGCGCGGCTACACCTTC
CASSPDRGRGYTF
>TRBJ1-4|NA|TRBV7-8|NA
TGTGCCAGCAGCTTAGCGCCAACAGCTGAAAAACTGTTTTTT
CASSLAPTAEKLFF
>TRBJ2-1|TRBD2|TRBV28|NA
TGTGCCAGCAGGTATCAGGGGACTAGCGGCTACAATGAGCAGTTCTTC
CASRYQGTSGYNEQFF
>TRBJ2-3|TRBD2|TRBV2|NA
TGTGCCAGGAAGATTCCGGGACTAGCGGGATGGGGCACAGATACGCAGTATTTT
CARKIPGLAGWGTDTQYF
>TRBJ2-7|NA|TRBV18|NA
TGTGCCAGCTCACCCCGGGACTTTGGGGGGGAGCAGTACTTC
CASSPRDFGGEQYF
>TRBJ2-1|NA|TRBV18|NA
TGTGCCAGCTCACCACCGGGACTGACTTACAATGAGCAGTTCTTC
CASSPPGLTYNEQFF
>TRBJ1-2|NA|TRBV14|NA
TGTGCCAGCAGCCAAGATTATCAGGGAAACTATGGCTACACCTTC
CASSQDYQGNYGYTF
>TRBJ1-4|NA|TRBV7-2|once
TGTGCCAGCAGCTTCTCCCCTGGCGAAAAACTGTTTTTT
CASSFSPGEKLFF
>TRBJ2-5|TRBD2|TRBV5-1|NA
TGCGCCAGCAGCTTGGTTCCGGGACTATCTCAAGAGACCCAGTACTTC
CASSLVPGLSQETQYF
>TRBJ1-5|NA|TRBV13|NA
TGTGCCAGCAGCCGCCTTGGGAGGCCCCAGCATTTT
CASSRLGRPQHF
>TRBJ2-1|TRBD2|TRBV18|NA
TGTGCCAGCTCACCAACTAGCGGGAGCAATGAGCAGTTCTTC
CASSPTSGSNEQFF
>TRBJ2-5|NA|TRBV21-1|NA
TGTGCCAGCAGCAAAGACAACAGGGGGCGGGTAATGGGAAATGAGGGGGTCCAAGAGACCCAGTACTTC
CASSKDNRGRVMGNEGVQETQYF
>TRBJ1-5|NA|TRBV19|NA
TGTGCCACCCAGGGGAATAGCAATCAGCCCCAGCATTTT
CATQGNSNQPQHF
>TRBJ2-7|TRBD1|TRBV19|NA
TGTGCCAGTAGCGCGAAGACAGGGGTTTCCTACGAGCAGTACTTC
CASSAKTGVSYEQYF
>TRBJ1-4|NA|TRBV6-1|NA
TGTGCCAGCAGTTTACCGACAGGAGGTAATGAAAAACTGTTTTTT
CASSLPTGGNEKLFF
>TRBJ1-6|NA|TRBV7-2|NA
TGTGCCAGCAGCCCCGTCCTATCCCGGATCAGGGATTCACCCCTCCACTTT
CASSPVLSRIRDSPLHF
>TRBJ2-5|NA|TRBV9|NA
TGTGCCAGCAGCGTAGCCCCCCTCCAAGAGACCCAGTACTTC
CASSVAPLQETQYF
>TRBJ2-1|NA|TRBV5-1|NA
TGCGCCAGCAGCTTCGGCGGGCTAAACTCCTACAATGAGCAGTTCTTC
CASSFGGLNSYNEQFF
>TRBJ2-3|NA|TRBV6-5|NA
TGTGCCAGCAGTTACCCCGGAGCTGGGGATACGCAGTATTTT
CASSYPGAGDTQYF
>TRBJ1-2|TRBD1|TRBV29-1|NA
TGCAGCGTTGGACCGACAGGGGCGGACTATGGCTACACCTTC
CSVGPTGADYGYTF
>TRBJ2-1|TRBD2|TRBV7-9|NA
TGTGCCAGCAGCTTAGCGGTGGGAGGGCCTGTCAATGAGCAGTTCTTC
CASSLAVGGPVNEQFF
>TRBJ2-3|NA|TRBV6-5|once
TGTGCCAGCGGAATAGCGGAATCTAACACAGATACGCAGTATTTT
CASGIAESNTDTQYF
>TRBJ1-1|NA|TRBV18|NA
TGTGCCAGCTCACCTAACACAGGGAACACTGAAGCTTTCTTT
CASSPNTGNTEAFF
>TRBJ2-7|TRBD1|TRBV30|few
TGTGCCTGGACCCAGGGACAGGCGGCCTCCTACGAGCAGTACTTC
CAWTQGQAASYEQYF
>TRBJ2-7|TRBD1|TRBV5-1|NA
TGCGCCAGCAGCTTCGCGCCGGGACAGGGGACCTACGAGCAGTACTTC
CASSFAPGQGTYEQYF
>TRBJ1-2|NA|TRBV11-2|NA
TGTGCCAGCAGCTTTCCGGGGGGAGTCTATGGCTACACCTTC
CASSFPGGVYGYTF
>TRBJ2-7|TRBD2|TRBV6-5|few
TGTGCCAGCAGGCTAGCGGGAGTGGGGATTTACGAGCAGTACTTC
CASRLAGVGIYEQYF
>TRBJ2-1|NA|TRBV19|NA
TGTGCCAGTAGTATAGAACTAGGGACCTACAATGAGCAGTTCTTC
CASSIELGTYNEQFF